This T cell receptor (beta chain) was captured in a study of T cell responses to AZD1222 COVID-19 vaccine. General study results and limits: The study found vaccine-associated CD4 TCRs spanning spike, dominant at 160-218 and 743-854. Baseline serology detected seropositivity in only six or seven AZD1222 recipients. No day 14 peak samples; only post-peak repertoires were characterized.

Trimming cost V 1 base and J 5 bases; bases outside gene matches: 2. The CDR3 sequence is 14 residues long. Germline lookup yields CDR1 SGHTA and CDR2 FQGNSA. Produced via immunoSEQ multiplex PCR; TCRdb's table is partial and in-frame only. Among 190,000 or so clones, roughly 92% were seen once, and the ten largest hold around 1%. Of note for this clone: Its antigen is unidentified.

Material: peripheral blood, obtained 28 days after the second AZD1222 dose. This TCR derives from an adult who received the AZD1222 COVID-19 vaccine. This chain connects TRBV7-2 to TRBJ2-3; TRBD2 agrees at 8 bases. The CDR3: CASSLVAGLDTQYF. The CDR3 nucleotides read TGTGCCAGCAGCTTAGTAGCGGGGTTAGATACGCAGTATTTT. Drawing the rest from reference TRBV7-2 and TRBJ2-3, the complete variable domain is GAGVSQSPSNKVTEKGKDVELRCDPISGHTALYWYRQSLGQGLEFLIYFQGNSAPDKSGLPSDRFSAERTGGSVSTLTIQRTQQEDSAVYLCASSLVAGLDTQYFGPGTRLTVL.